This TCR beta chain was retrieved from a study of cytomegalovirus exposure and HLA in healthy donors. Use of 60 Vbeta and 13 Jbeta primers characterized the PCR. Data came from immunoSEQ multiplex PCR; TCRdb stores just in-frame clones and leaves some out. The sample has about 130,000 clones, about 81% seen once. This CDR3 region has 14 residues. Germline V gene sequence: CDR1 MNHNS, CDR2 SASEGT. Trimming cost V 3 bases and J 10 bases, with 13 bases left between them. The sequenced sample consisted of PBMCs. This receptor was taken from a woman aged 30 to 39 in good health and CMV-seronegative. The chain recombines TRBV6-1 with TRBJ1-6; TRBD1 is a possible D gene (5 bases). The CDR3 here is CASSEEQENSPLHF. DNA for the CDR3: TGTGCCAGCAGTGAGGAACAGGAGAACTCACCCCTCCACTTT.